This TCR beta chain was profiled in a study of blood T cells in healthy people across ages. Total RNA was extracted at no less than 5.5 micrograms per sample. As regards this clonotype: The antigen is undetermined.

Study-wide findings and caveats: The recorded TCR beta diversity per million T cells decreased in a roughly linear manner with age.

Using a J-beta primer mix together with a sample-barcoded 5' primer, a second PCR was run for roughly 6 to 12 cycles. Each cDNA molecule received a tag from a template-switch adaptor that had 12 random nucleotides. Every sample produced at least 3 million CDR3-containing paired-end reads. Each CDR3 protein gets one entry after TCRdb re-called the 5' RACE reads with MiXCR. The sample has about 1,000,000 distinct CDR3 sequences, 45% seen once. The sequence derives from a woman aged 55-70 years in good health. The material sequenced was blood.

CDR3 sequence reads: CASSRYGNLNTEAFF. DNA for the CDR3: TGTGCCAGCAGCCGTTACGGAAACCTGAACACTGAAGCTTTCTTT. The V call is TRBV3-1, the J call TRBJ1-1; D is uncertain. There are 15 residues in the CDR3. In germline, CDR1 is LGHDT, CDR2 YNNKEL (reference sequence). The V and J ends lost 4 bases and 0 bases respectively, with 12 bases between them.